These 23 T cell receptor beta chains share one sample of origin, sequenced in a study of blood T cells in healthy people across ages. Then a second PCR, running roughly 6 to 12 cycles, was carried out with a sample-barcoded 5' primer and a J-beta primer mix. Using its own MiXCR run on the 5' RACE reads, TCRdb lists one record per CDR3 protein. The sample consists of about 900,000 distinct CDR3 sequences, 40% to 60% of them appearing once. The sequencing input was blood. The receptors stem from a man aged 25-45 years in good health.

Points on this clonotype: An end of the junction differs from the germline gene, which may be a read error. The rearrangement joins TRBV11-2 to TRBJ2-1, with D possibly matching TRBD1 (5 bases). Germline CDR1 is SGHAT and CDR2 is FQNNGV. This CDR3 is 14 amino acids long. In DNA form, the CDR3 reads TGTGCCAGCAGCTTAAGCAGGGATAGGAATGAGCGGTTCTTC. Its protein is CASSLSRDRNERFF.

This clonotype showed up just a few times. The V and J genes are TRBV4-2 and TRBJ2-7; 12 bases align to TRBD2. The CDR3 has 15 residues. Trimming took 4 bases from V and 3 from J; bases not matched to a gene: 4. Germline loops: CDR1 LGHNA, CDR2 YNFKEQ. CDR3 sequence reads: CASSRRTSGVYEQYF. CDR3 nucleotide sequence: TGTGCCAGCAGCCGACGGACTAGCGGGGTCTACGAGCAGTACTTC.

This clonotype has more than one count but fewer than ten. The V call is TRBV12-3 or TRBV12-4, the J call TRBJ2-5, with 11 positions matching TRBD1. V gave up 6 bases and J gave up 11 bases; unmatched junction bases: 8. This CDR3 spans 13 amino acids. Written as DNA, the CDR3 is TGTGCCAGCAGGTCCCGGGACAGGGGGGGGCAGTACTTC. Amino acid sequence: CASRSRDRGGQYF.

This clonotype was detected only a few times. This chain connects TRBV6-5 to TRBJ1-2; D unresolved. V lost 4 bases to trimming and J lost 4 bases, with 10 bases between them. The CDR3 spans 13 residues. Germline V gene lookup returns CDR1 MNHEY and CDR2 SVGAGI. CDR3 nucleotides: TGTGCCAGCAGTTTCGGGCGGTTCTATGGCTACACCTTC. Translating gives CASSFGRFYGYTF.

The rearrangement links TRBV6-5 to TRBJ2-7, with a possible D match to TRBD2 (5 bases). The CDR3 runs 14 residues. Deletions cut 4 bases from V and 4 bases from J, with 14 bases between. Germline V gene sequence: CDR1 MNHEY, CDR2 SVGAGI. The CDR3 bases are TGTGCCAGCAGTTTCGACGGGAATCGGTACGAGCAGTACTTC. As protein: CASSFDGNRYEQYF.

This clonotype was observed a handful of times. The gene calls are TRBV4-1 and TRBJ1-6, with D perhaps TRBD1 (6 bases). The V gene lost 7 bases and the J gene lost 7 bases, with 17 bases spanning the gap. The germline V gene has CDR1 MGHRA and CDR2 YSYEKL. CDR3 length: 15 amino acids. The CDR3 here is CASTNWGAKNSPLHF. The CDR3 DNA follows: TGCGCCAGCACCAATTGGGGGGCCAAGAATTCACCCCTCCACTTT.

The CDR3 region is CSGKLQGYEQYF. In DNA form, the CDR3 reads TGCAGCGGGAAACTACAGGGGTACGAGCAGTACTTC. The chain is built from TRBV29-1 and TRBJ2-7; 7 bases line up with TRBD1. After removal of 7 bases from V and 4 bases from J, the junction contained 7 bases not matched to a gene. The germline CDR1 and CDR2 sequences are SQVTM and ANQGSEA. The CDR3 has 12 residues.

In its sample, this clonotype was seen a few times. The rearrangement links TRBV4-2 to TRBJ2-5, with 8 bases fitting TRBD2. This CDR3 comprises 17 residues. Germline V gene data show CDR1 as LGHNA and CDR2 as YNFKEQ. V lost 0 bases to trimming and J lost 2 bases; unmatched junction nucleotides: 8. DNA of the CDR3: TGTGCCAGCAGCCAAGATCTGCGAGCGGGGGTGCAAGAGACCCAGTACTTC. This encodes CASSQDLRAGVQETQYF.

The chain has TRBV6-2 or TRBV6-3 and TRBJ2-1; TRBD2 agrees at 7 bases. The J segment lost 0 bases and the V segment lost 7 bases, leaving 12 bases of the junction unmatched. The CDR3 contains 17 residues. Germline-derived CDR1 and CDR2 are MNHEY and SVGEGT. The CDR3 loop reads CASTRASGVSSYNEQFF. CDR3 DNA sequence: TGTGCCAGCACTCGGGCTAGCGGTGTTAGCTCCTACAATGAGCAGTTCTTC.

The genes are TRBV6-2 or TRBV6-3 and TRBJ2-3; D is unresolved. Per the germline V gene, CDR1 is MNHEY and CDR2 is SVGEGT. V lost 5 bases and J 0 bases, leaving 12 bases between the germline ends. The CDR3 is 15 residues long. The CDR3 nucleotides read TGTGCCAGCAGTCCGTCCGGGTATAGCACAGATACGCAGTATTTT. Translation gives CASSPSGYSTDTQYF.

This clonotype turned up a few times. The rearrangement uses TRBV6-5 and TRBJ1-2; possibly TRBD1 for D (5 bases). This CDR3 spans 13 amino acids. Germline-derived CDR1 and CDR2 are MNHEY and SVGAGI. V lost 4 bases, J lost 5 bases, and 11 bases lay in between. The CDR3 nucleotides read TGTGCCAGCAGTTCAGGGATCCTATATGGCTACACCTTC. As protein: CASSSGILYGYTF.

This rearrangement joins TRBV7-9 to TRBJ1-5; TRBD1 matches at 9 bases. In germline, CDR1 is SEHNR, CDR2 FQNEAQ (reference sequence). The V gene end was trimmed by 1 base and the J gene end by 15 bases; junction bases not matched to a gene: 7. The CDR3 has 13 amino acids. The CDR3: CASSLGQGVVRHF. CDR3 coding DNA: TGTGCCAGCAGCTTAGGACAGGGGGTAGTTCGGCATTTT.

This clonotype is a singleton in its sample. CDR3 loop: CASSQGEGLLYGYTF. CDR3 DNA sequence: TGTGCCAGCAGCCAAGGTGAAGGTCTACTGTATGGCTACACCTTC. The chain links TRBV3-1 to TRBJ1-2, with unresolved D. The ends were cut back, 1 base at V and 5 bases at J, with 14 bases in the middle. Germline V gene lookup returns CDR1 LGHDT and CDR2 YNNKEL (reference sequence). This CDR3 spans 15 amino acids. Filled out from reference TRBV3-1 and TRBJ1-2, the complete variable domain reads DTAVSQTPKYLVTQMGNDKSIKCEQNLGHDTMYWYKQDSKKFLKIMFSYNNKELIINETVPNRFSPKSPDKAHLNLHINSLELGDSAVYFCASSQGEGLLYGYTFGSGTRLTVV.

The chain couples TRBV6-4 to TRBJ2-3; D unresolved. Germline CDR1 and CDR2: MRHNA and SNTAGT. The CDR3 extends over 14 amino acids. Trimming left V 4 bases short and J 5 bases short, with 13 bases between. The CDR3 region is CASSVGPAGDTQYF. Written as DNA, the CDR3 is TGTGCCAGCAGTGTTGGGCCTGCCGGAGATACGCAGTATTTT.

V usage is TRBV20-1 and J usage is TRBJ2-7; maybe TRBD2 (5 bases). Germline values: CDR1 DFQATT, CDR2 SNEGSKA (reference sequence). This CDR3 is 11 amino acids long. With 5 bases removed from V and 3 bases from J, the gap between germline ends came to 8 bases. CDR3 in DNA: TGCAGTGCTGAAGAGGGCTACGAGCAGTACTTC. Translating it yields CSAEEGYEQYF.

The V gene is TRBV7-8, the J gene TRBJ1-1; the D is unclear. CDR3 length: 15 amino acids. Trimming removed 1 base from V and 1 base from J, with 10 bases in between. The V gene's germline CDR1 is SGHVS and CDR2 FQNEAQ. The CDR3 sequence is CASSLVGGPNTEAFF. Here the CDR3 DNA reads TGTGCCAGCAGCTTAGTTGGAGGACCGAACACTGAAGCTTTCTTT.

This sequence joins TRBV28 and TRBJ2-5, with D tentatively TRBD1 (6 bases). The last part of the DNA fits TRBJ2-7 better; the J call may be wrong. Germline CDR1 MDHEN, CDR2 SYDVKM. The CDR3 loop spans 12 amino acids. CDR3 protein: CASRYNRDEQYF. The CDR3 nucleotides are TGTGCCAGCCGATATAACAGGGACGAGCAGTACTTC.

The sample holds a few counts of this clonotype. The chain carries TRBV5-1 and TRBJ2-7; possible D gene TRBD1, 6 bases. This CDR3 spans 15 amino acids. CDR1 and CDR2 (germline): SGHRS, YFSETQ. The V end was cut by 0 bases, the J end by 0 bases, with 10 bases between. The chain's CDR3 is CASSLDRESSYEQYF. In DNA, the CDR3 is TGCGCCAGCAGCTTGGACAGGGAAAGCTCCTACGAGCAGTACTTC.

To note about this clonotype: Possible read error: a much larger clone is one base away. This rearrangement joins TRBV12-3 or TRBV12-4 to TRBJ2-5, with D hard to call. The V gene lost 7 bases and the J gene lost 11 bases, with 11 bases spanning the gap. This CDR3 spans 10 amino acids. The CDR3 spells CASNGPEQYF. CDR3 in DNA: TGTGCCAGCAATGGACCAGAGCAGTACTTC.

In this sample, this clonotype turned up once. One junction end does not reproduce the germline sequence, and a read error may be involved. The CDR3 DNA sequence: TGTGCCAGCAGTTTGCAGACCGGGACAGGGTACTACGGCTACACCTTC. The encoded protein is CASSLQTGTGYYGYTF. The J gene is TRBJ1-2, the V gene TRBV6-5, with TRBD1 identical over 9 bases. Germline V gene data show CDR1 as MNHEY and CDR2 as SVGAGI. This CDR3 comprises 16 residues.

CDR3 protein: CSARHRDWEQFF. CDR3 coding DNA: TGCAGTGCTAGACACAGGGATTGGGAGCAGTTCTTC. The J gene is TRBJ2-1, the V gene TRBV20-1; D perhaps matches TRBD1 (6 bases). V lost 2 bases to trimming and J lost 10 bases, with 12 bases between them. The CDR3 extends over 12 amino acids. The germline V gene encodes CDR1 DFQATT and CDR2 SNEGSKA (reference sequence).

This clonotype was counted a few times. The rearrangement joins TRBV27 to TRBJ2-7; D tentatively fits TRBD1 or TRBD2 (7 bases each). Trimming pared 8 bases from V and 4 bases from J, leaving 18 bases between. Germline loops: CDR1 MNHEY, CDR2 SMNVEV (reference sequence). The CDR3 has 14 amino acids. This CDR3 is CASAIREGAYEQYF. The CDR3 coding sequence is TGTGCCAGCGCCATCAGGGAGGGGGCATACGAGCAGTACTTC.

In regard to this clonotype: This sequence may be a read error, since a much larger clone differs from it by one base. The rearrangement links TRBV7-2 to TRBJ2-5; 7 bases agree with TRBD1. V was pared by 6 bases and J by 11 bases, with 18 bases of the junction left unmatched. CDR3 length equals 15 residues. CDR1 is SGHTA, CDR2 FQGNSA, per germline. The CDR3 nucleotides read TGTGCCAGCAGATACGACAGGGTTACGATGAATGAGCAGTACTTC. As protein: CASRYDRVTMNEQYF.